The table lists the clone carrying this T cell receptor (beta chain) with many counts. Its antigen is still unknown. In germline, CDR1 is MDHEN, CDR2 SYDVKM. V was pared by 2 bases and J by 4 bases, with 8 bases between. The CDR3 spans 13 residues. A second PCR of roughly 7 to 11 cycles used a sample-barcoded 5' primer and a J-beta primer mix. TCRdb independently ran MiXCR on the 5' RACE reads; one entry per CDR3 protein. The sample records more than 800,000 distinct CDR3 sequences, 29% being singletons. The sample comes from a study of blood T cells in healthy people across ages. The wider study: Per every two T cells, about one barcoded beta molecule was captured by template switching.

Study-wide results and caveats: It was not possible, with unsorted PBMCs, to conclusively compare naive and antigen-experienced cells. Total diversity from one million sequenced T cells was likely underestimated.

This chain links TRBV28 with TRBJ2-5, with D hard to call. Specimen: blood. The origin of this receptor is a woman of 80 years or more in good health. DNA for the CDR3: TGTGCCAGCAGTTTACCCCCGCTAGAGACCCAGTACTTC. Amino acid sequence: CASSLPPLETQYF.